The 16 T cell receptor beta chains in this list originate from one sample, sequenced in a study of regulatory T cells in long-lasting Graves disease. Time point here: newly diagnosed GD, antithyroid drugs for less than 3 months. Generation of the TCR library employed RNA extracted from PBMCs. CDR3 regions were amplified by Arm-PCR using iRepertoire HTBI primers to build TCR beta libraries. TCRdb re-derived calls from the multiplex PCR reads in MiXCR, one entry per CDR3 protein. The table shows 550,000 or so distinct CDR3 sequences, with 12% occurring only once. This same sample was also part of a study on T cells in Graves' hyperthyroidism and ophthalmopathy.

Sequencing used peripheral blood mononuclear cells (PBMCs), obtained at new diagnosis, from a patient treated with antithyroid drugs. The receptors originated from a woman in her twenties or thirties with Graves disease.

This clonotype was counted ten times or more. CDR3 bases: TGTGCCAGCGGCTATTACGGAGAGACCCAGTACTTC. It specifies CASGYYGETQYF. This chain links TRBV2 with TRBJ2-5; no reliable D call. V lost 8 bases and J lost 4, with 11 bases in between. Germline V gives CDR1 SNHLY, CDR2 FYNNEI. The CDR3 loop spans 12 amino acids.

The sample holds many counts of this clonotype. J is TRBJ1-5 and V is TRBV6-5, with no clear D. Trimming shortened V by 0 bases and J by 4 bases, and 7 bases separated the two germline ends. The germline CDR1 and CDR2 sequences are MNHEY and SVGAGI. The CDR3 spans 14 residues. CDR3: CASSYSYGNQPQHF. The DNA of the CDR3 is TGTGCCAGCAGTTACTCGTATGGAAATCAGCCCCAGCATTTT.

This CDR3 reads CASSPGINNEQFF. CDR3 bases: TGCGCCAGCAGCCCCGGGATAAACAATGAGCAGTTCTTC. V is TRBV5-1 and J is TRBJ2-1, with a possible D match to TRBD2 (5 bases). From germline, CDR1 is SGHRS and CDR2 YFSETQ. Trimming cost V 4 bases and J 5 bases, with 10 bases left between them. This CDR3 has 13 residues.

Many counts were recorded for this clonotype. CDR3 residues: CASSQRLAPGELFF. CDR3 DNA: TGTGCCAGCAGCCAGAGACTGGCCCCTGGGGAGCTGTTTTTT. This sequence joins TRBV3-1 and TRBJ2-2; D gene unclear. This CDR3 has 14 residues. Germline values: CDR1 LGHDT, CDR2 YNNKEL (reference sequence). V was clipped by 3 bases and J by 8 bases, with 13 bases between them.

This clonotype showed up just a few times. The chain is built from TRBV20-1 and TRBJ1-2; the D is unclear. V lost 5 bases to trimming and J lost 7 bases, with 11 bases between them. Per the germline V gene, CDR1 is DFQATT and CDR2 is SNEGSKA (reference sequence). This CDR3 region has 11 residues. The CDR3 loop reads CSAGGLGGYTF. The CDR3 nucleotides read TGCAGTGCTGGCGGACTTGGTGGCTACACCTTC.

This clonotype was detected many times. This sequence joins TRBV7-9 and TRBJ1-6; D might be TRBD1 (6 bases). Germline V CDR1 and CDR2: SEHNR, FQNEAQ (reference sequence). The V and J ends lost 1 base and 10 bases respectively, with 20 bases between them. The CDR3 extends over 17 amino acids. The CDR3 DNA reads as TGTGCCAGCAGCTTAGACCTATTGGGGGGCAAGAGCTCACCCCTCCACTTT. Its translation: CASSLDLLGGKSSPLHF.

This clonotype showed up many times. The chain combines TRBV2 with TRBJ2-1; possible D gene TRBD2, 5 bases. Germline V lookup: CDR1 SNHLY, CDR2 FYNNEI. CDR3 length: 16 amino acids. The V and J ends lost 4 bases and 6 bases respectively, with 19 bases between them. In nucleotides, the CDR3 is TGTGCCAGCAGTGGGGTCGTGAGGGCCCACGGCAATGAGCAGTTCTTC. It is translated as CASSGVVRAHGNEQFF.

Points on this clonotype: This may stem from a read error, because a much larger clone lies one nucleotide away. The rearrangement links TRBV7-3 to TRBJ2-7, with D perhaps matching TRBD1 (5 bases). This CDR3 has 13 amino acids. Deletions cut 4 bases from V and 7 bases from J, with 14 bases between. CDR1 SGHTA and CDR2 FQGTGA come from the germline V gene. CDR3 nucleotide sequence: TGTGCCAGCAGCTCGGCTTGGGGCAATGAGCAGTACTTC. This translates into CASSSAWGNEQYF.

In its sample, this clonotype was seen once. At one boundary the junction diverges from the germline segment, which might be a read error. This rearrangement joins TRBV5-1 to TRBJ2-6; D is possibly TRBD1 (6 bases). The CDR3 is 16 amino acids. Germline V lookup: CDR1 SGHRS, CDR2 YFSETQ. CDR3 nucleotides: TGCGCCAGCAGCTTCAACAGGGAAACTGGGGCCAACGTCCTGAGTTTC. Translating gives CASSFNRETGANVLSF.

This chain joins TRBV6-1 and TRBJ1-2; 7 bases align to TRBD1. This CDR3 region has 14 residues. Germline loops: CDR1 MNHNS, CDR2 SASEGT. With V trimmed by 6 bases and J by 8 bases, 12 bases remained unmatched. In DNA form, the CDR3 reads TGTGCCAGCAGATCGGCTGGGACAGTGAAAGGCTACACCTTC. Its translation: CASRSAGTVKGYTF.

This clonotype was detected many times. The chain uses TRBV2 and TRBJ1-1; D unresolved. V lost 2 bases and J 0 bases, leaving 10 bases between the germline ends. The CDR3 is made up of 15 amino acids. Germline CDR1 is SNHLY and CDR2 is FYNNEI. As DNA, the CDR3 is TGTGCCAGCAGTGAATATCGAGGGCTGAACACTGAAGCTTTCTTT. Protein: CASSEYRGLNTEAFF.

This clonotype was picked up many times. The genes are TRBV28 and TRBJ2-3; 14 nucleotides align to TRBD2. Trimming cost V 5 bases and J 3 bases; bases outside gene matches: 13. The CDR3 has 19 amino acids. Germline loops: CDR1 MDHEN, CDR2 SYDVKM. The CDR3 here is CASSRPWGTSGSTTDTQYF. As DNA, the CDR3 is TGTGCCAGCAGTCGACCGTGGGGGACTAGCGGGAGCACGACAGATACGCAGTATTTT.

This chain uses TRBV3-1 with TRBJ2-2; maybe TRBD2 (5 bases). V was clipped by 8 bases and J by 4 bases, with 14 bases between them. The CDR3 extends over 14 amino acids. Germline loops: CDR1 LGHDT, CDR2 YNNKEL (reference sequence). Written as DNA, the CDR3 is TGTGCCAGCCAACGGCGGGTGGGCACCGGGGAGCTGTTTTTT. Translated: CASQRRVGTGELFF.

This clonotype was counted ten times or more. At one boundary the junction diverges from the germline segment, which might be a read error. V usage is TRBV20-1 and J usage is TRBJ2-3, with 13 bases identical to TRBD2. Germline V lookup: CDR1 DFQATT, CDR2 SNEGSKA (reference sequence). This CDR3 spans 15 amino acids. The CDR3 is CSAPRTSGSIDTQYF. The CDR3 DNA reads TGCAGTGCTCCGAGGACTAGCGGGAGCATAGATACGCAGTATTTT.

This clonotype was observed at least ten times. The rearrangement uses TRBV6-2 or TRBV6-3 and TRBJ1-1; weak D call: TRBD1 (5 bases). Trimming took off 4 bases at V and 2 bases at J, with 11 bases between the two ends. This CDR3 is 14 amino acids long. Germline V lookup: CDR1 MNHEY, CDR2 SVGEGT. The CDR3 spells CASSSPGTNTEAFF. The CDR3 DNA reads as TGTGCCAGCAGTTCGCCCGGGACCAACACTGAAGCTTTCTTT.

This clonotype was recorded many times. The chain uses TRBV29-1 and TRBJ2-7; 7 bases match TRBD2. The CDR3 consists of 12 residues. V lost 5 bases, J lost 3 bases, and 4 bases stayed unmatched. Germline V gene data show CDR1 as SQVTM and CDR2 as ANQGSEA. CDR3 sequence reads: CSVRGSHYEQYF. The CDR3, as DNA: TGCAGCGTTCGCGGGAGCCACTACGAGCAGTACTTC.